This T cell receptor beta chain comes out of a study of T-cell memory formation after mild COVID-19. This clonotype occurred a few times. No antigen is known for it. Using constant-segment primers, 5'RACE produced TCR alpha and TCR beta cDNA libraries carrying sample barcodes and UMIs. TCRdb used MiXCR to reprocess the 5' RACE reads, holding one entry per CDR3 protein. Of roughly 400,000 distinct CDR3 sequences in the sample, about 20% are singletons; the top ten hold 20% to 25%. Findings of the study overall: A second wave expanding day 15 to 37 was CD4+-biased; contracting clones were balanced.

CDR1 and CDR2 (germline): SEHNR, FQNEAQ (reference sequence). J lost 5 bases, V lost 1 base, and 7 bases had no gene match. This CDR3 spans 15 amino acids. Input material: PBMCs or a T cell subset sorted from them (not recorded which). This sequence originates from a young man who had mild COVID-19 (a few samples of this study predate the infection). Cell type and time point are not known. This sequence joins TRBV7-9 and TRBJ2-7, with TRBD1 matching 8 bases. The CDR3 protein is CASSLDRGTNDEQYV. CDR3 sequence (DNA): TGTGCCAGCAGCTTAGACAGGGGGACGAACGACGAGCAGTACGTC.